These T cell receptor beta chains were read from a single sample in a study of cytomegalovirus exposure and HLA in healthy donors. Profiled with immunoSEQ multiplex PCR; TCRdb holds only in-frame clones, not every one. The sample contains approximately 160,000 clones, over 60% of which appear only once. The sample was PBMCs. These receptor sequences come from a male donor in good health and CMV-seronegative. Both conserved end residues are part of each CDR3.

J	V	CDR3
TRBJ1-1	TRBV20-1	CSASLALEAFF
TRBJ1-2	TRBV29-1	CSAEGTTGDYGYTF
TRBJ2-7	TRBV29-1	CSVGQNYEQYF
TRBJ1-2	TRBV19	CASSIDLTGRYTF
TRBJ2-1	TRBV5-1	CASSPTPGSYNEQFF
TRBJ1-2	TRBV27	CASKLDRGYGYTF
TRBJ2-1	TRBV9	CASSLGGGDEQFF
TRBJ1-2	TRBV7-9	CASSLTIGSLNYGYTF
TRBJ1-2	TRBV30	CAWSVAGGYGNTF
TRBJ2-7	TRBV9	CASSGGGEGLREQYF
TRBJ1-4	TRBV27	CASSPSRGETNEKLFF
TRBJ2-7	TRBV6-5	CASRFLAGVQEQYF
TRBJ2-1	TRBV5-1	CASSPQGQGAAYNEQFF
TRBJ1-2	TRBV5-6	CASSKQEDYGYTF
TRBJ2-2	TRBV4-3	CASSQEGRDINTGELFF
TRBJ1-1	TRBV7-9	CASSPPGAGMNTEAFF
TRBJ2-5	TRBV6-5	CASGPQGLQETQYF
TRBJ2-7	TRBV29-1	CSATLAGGTYEQYF
TRBJ1-2	TRBV5-4	CASSLGQQGYGYTF
TRBJ2-7	TRBV27	CASSFLGSEQYF
TRBJ1-1	TRBV7-9	CSSSLVTEAFF
TRBJ1-3	TRBV6-5	CASSRGDLGNTIYF
TRBJ1-5	TRBV5-1	CASSLEKTGDSNQPQHF
TRBJ2-3	TRBV5-1	CASSFPGVVGRDTQYF
TRBJ2-7	TRBV18	CASSPNLAGVSYEQYF
TRBJ2-3	TRBV27	CASSFGGSQTDTQYF
TRBJ2-7	TRBV6-1	CASSDGGSLAYEQYF
TRBJ2-7	TRBV9	CASSENGLAGEQYF
TRBJ1-4	TRBV5-1	CASSRAGENNEKLFF
TRBJ1-6	TRBV27	CASSLSRTLPLHF
TRBJ1-6	TRBV2	CASSLTGGLNNSPLHF
TRBJ2-1	TRBV7-3	CASSSRPMTDGGNEQFF
TRBJ1-1	TRBV2	CASALQGNTEAFF
TRBJ2-3	TRBV5-4	CASKSQGRNTDTQYF
TRBJ2-5	TRBV19	CASSIGGRTSGDQETQYF
TRBJ2-3	TRBV27	CASSYTTPEYTDTQYF
TRBJ1-6	TRBV7-2	CASSLAPGQPLHF
TRBJ1-4	TRBV7-9	CASSLPPGEKLFF
TRBJ2-1	TRBV19	CASSRGTGGNEQFF
TRBJ2-3	TRBV11-2	CASSLVVVADTQYF
TRBJ2-5	TRBV30	CAWRSLGAGSGETQYF
TRBJ1-2	TRBV5-4	CASSPSTSNYGYTF
TRBJ2-1	TRBV30	CAWSVVGTGRLRQFF
TRBJ2-6	TRBV27	CASSPTGVGANVLTF
TRBJ2-6	TRBV5-1	CASSLGAAGANVLTF
TRBJ2-1	TRBV5-4	CASSLKDSFDEQFF
TRBJ2-7	TRBV7-8	CASSPRGAGTGIYEQYF
TRBJ2-7	TRBV21-1	CASKGHTGYEQYF